What follows describes a single T cell receptor (beta chain). This sample was included in a study of Graves' ophthalmopathy and Graves' hyperthyroidism. Investigators amplified TCR beta CDR3 regions from RNA transcripts. HTBI primers were used in a first-round RT-PCR, which preceded a second-round multiplex PCR. TCRdb processed the multiplex PCR reads anew with MiXCR; each CDR3 protein has one entry. The table records around 670,000 distinct CDR3 sequences, roughly 41% of them present only once. Orbital computed tomography and thyroid ultrasound, along with TRAb, serum thyroxine and clinical symptoms, underpinned diagnosis. PBMCs came from about 10 ml of fresh peripheral blood. Per germline, CDR1 SEHNR and CDR2 FQNEAQ (reference sequence). This CDR3 contains 16 residues. V lost 5 bases to trimming and J lost 4 bases; unmatched junction nucleotides: 7.

This receptor was identified in an adult man with Graves' ophthalmopathy. J is TRBJ2-2 and V is TRBV7-9; 10 nucleotides align to TRBD1. The sample was peripheral blood. As DNA, the CDR3 is TGTGCCAGCAGCGCCGGGACAGGGGAGGGCACCGGGGAGCTGTTTTTT. It is translated as CASSAGTGEGTGELFF.